The next 30 T cell receptor beta chains were all read from a single sample in a study of CD8 T cells in ankylosing spondylitis. Study-level findings and limits: One TCR beta motif, made up of roughly eight highly homologous variants, appeared characteristic of ankylosing spondylitis blood.

No antigen is known for these receptors. TCRdb recomputed calls from the 5' RACE reads with MiXCR, one row per CDR3 protein. The data show more than 400,000 distinct CDR3 sequences, roughly 5.3% seen once. Sequencing was performed on blood, either unsorted or a sorted T cell fraction (not recorded which). Source of these receptors: a male donor with ankylosing spondylitis.

This clonotype was detected many times. DNA of the CDR3: TGTGCCAGCAGCCTCAAGGGTCGGTCACCCCTCCACTTT. Amino acid sequence: CASSLKGRSPLHF. The chain combines TRBV3-1 with TRBJ1-6; the D is unclear. CDR3 length: 13 amino acids. V lost 4 bases and J lost 10, with 11 bases in between. The V gene's germline CDR1 is LGHDT and CDR2 YNNKEL (reference sequence).

This clonotype occurred many times. The chain uses TRBV4-2 and TRBJ2-1, with 10 bases lining up with TRBD2. Trimming took 2 bases from V and 10 from J; bases not matched to a gene: 5. Germline lookup yields CDR1 LGHNA and CDR2 YNFKEQ. The CDR3 has 14 residues. In DNA, the CDR3 is TGTGCCAGCAGCCAACTAGCGGGAGTAGGGGAGCAGTTCTTC. This gives the protein CASSQLAGVGEQFF.

This clonotype was recorded a few times. The chain has TRBV11-1 and TRBJ2-3, with D tentatively TRBD2 (8 bases). Germline CDR1 reads SGHAT; CDR2 reads FQDESV (reference sequence). Trimming pared 5 bases from V and 1 base from J, leaving 25 bases between. There are 19 residues in the CDR3. This chain's CDR3 is CASSLKGGGRYRGTDTQYF. CDR3 bases: TGTGCCAGCAGCCTCAAAGGGGGCGGGAGGTACCGTGGCACAGATACGCAGTATTTT. Looking up the rest from reference TRBV11-1 and TRBJ2-3 gives the full variable domain: EAEVAQSPRYKITEKSQAVAFWCDPISGHATLYWYRQILGQGPELLVQFQDESVVDDSQLPKDRFSAERLKGVDSTLKIQPAELGDSAMYLCASSLKGGGRYRGTDTQYFGPGTRLTVL.

Concerning this clonotype itself: A much larger clone differs by one base, so this may be a read error. The CDR3 nucleotides read TGTGCCAGCAGTTCCCTAGCGGGGGTCTACTACGAGAAGTACTTC. Its translation: CASSSLAGVYYEKYF. The genes are TRBV5-5 and TRBJ2-7; 10 nucleotides align to TRBD2. The CDR3 length is 15 residues. In germline, CDR1 is SGHKS, CDR2 YYEKEE (reference sequence).

This clonotype was detected ten times or more. The V and J genes are TRBV5-1 and TRBJ2-1; 10 nucleotides match TRBD1. The germline gives CDR1 SGHRS, CDR2 YFSETQ. The CDR3 spans 14 residues. The V and J ends lost 7 bases and 6 bases, in that order; junction bases with no gene match: 7. CDR3 in amino acids: CASGRDRGFNEQFF. For the CDR3, the DNA is TGCGCCAGCGGCCGGGACAGGGGCTTCAATGAGCAGTTCTTC.

This clonotype was observed many times. The chain is built from TRBV5-1 and TRBJ2-7, with 7 nucleotides matching TRBD1. CDR3 length: 14 residues. Unmatched junction bases numbered 8, after V lost 3 bases and J lost 5 bases. CDR1 SGHRS and CDR2 YFSETQ come from the germline V gene. CDR3 residues: CASSSEGASHEQYF. Here the CDR3 DNA reads TGCGCCAGCAGCTCCGAGGGGGCGAGCCACGAGCAGTACTTC.

This clonotype turned up a few times. The chain links TRBV4-2 to TRBJ2-5; D may correspond to TRBD1 or TRBD2 (6 bases each). V lost 0 bases and J 2 bases, leaving 16 bases between the germline ends. Germline values: CDR1 LGHNA, CDR2 YNFKEQ. The CDR3 totals 17 residues. The CDR3 DNA reads TGTGCCAGCAGCCAAGATTTTGGGGGGCGGGTGCAAGAGACCCAGTACTTC. It translates to CASSQDFGGRVQETQYF.

This clonotype was detected many times. V and J are TRBV28 and TRBJ1-1; 7 bases map to TRBD1. The germline V gene encodes CDR1 MDHEN and CDR2 SYDVKM. Trimming removed 4 bases from V and 1 base from J; junction bases left unmatched: 6. This CDR3 has 15 residues. The CDR3 DNA reads as TGTGCCAGCAGTTCTTGGACAGGCACGAACACTGAAGCTTTCTTT. As protein: CASSSWTGTNTEAFF.

This clonotype was detected ten times or more. The chain recombines TRBV5-5 with TRBJ2-2, with unresolved D. CDR1 and CDR2 (germline): SGHKS, YYEKEE (reference sequence). Trimming removed 5 bases from V and 0 bases from J, with 11 bases in between. CDR3 length: 15 residues. In DNA, the CDR3 is TGTGCCAGCAGGGTACAGACGGCGAACACCGGGGAGCTGTTTTTT. Translating gives CASRVQTANTGELFF. Variable domain in full (rest from reference TRBV5-5 and TRBJ2-2): DAGVTQSPTHLIKTRGQQVTLRCSPISGHKSVSWYQQVLGQGPQFIFQYYEKEERGRGNFPDRFSARQFPNYSSELNVNALLLGDSALYLCASRVQTANTGELFFGEGSRLTVL.

This clonotype came up many times. This chain uses TRBV20-1 with TRBJ2-7; 9 bases line up with TRBD2. The germline CDR1 and CDR2 sequences are DFQATT and SNEGSKA (reference sequence). The trim removed 3 bases at V and 2 bases at J, leaving 11 bases unmatched. This CDR3 is 16 amino acids long. The CDR3 is CSASPSIAGATYEQYF. The CDR3 bases are TGCAGTGCTAGCCCTTCTATAGCGGGAGCCACCTACGAGCAGTACTTC.

This chain links TRBV20-1 with TRBJ2-3, with 16 bases matching TRBD2. The trim removed 2 bases at V and 4 bases at J, leaving 12 bases unmatched. Germline V lookup: CDR1 DFQATT, CDR2 SNEGSKA (reference sequence). CDR3 size: 19 residues. In nucleotides, the CDR3 is TGCAGTGCTAGATCGACGGGACTAGCGGGAGGGCCGGGCGCAGATACGCAGTATTTT. Protein: CSARSTGLAGGPGADTQYF.

This clonotype was detected many times. V gene TRBV15 combines with J gene TRBJ1-1; the match to TRBD1 covers 9 bases. Per the germline V gene, CDR1 is LNHNV and CDR2 is YYDKDF (reference sequence). V lost 0 bases and J lost 6; bases outside the gene matches: 5. The CDR3 sequence is 15 residues long. In DNA, the CDR3 is TGTGCCACCAGCAGAGAAAGGGACAGGGCCCCTGAAGCTTTCTTT. It encodes CATSRERDRAPEAFF.

This clonotype was observed at least ten times. This chain uses TRBV20-1 with TRBJ1-1; D may be TRBD1 (6 bases). The length of the CDR3 is 14 residues. Germline V gene data show CDR1 as DFQATT and CDR2 as SNEGSKA (reference sequence). Trimming removed 1 base from V and 7 bases from J, with 16 bases in between. In DNA form, the CDR3 reads TGCAGTGCTAGAGGGTGGCAGGGGAAGAATGAAGCTTTCTTT. As protein: CSARGWQGKNEAFF.

This clonotype was counted at least ten times. The chain employs TRBV4-2 and TRBJ2-7, with D unresolved. This CDR3 has 15 amino acids. CDR1 and CDR2 from the germline V gene are LGHNA and YNFKEQ. Trimming stripped 0 bases from V and 3 bases from J, with 12 bases between. The CDR3 is CASSQEAHRYYEQYF. In DNA form, the CDR3 reads TGTGCCAGCAGCCAAGAGGCACACCGGTACTACGAGCAGTACTTC.

At least ten counts were recorded for this clonotype. V usage is TRBV20-1 and J usage is TRBJ2-7, with unresolved D. Trimming shortened V by 3 bases and J by 0 bases, and 6 bases separated the two germline ends. This CDR3 comprises 12 residues. Looked up from germline, CDR1 is DFQATT and CDR2 is SNEGSKA (reference sequence). In nucleotides, the CDR3 is TGCAGTGCTAGGAGAGACTCCTACGAGCAGTACTTC. It yields the protein CSARRDSYEQYF.

In its sample, this clonotype was seen many times. This chain links TRBV5-1 with TRBJ1-2; 8 bases match TRBD1. Germline V lookup: CDR1 SGHRS, CDR2 YFSETQ. J lost 4 bases, V lost 5 bases, and 7 bases had no gene match. This CDR3 is built from 14 residues. For the CDR3, the DNA is TGCGCCAGCAGACGGGACAGGAGCTTCTATGGCTACACCTTC. As protein: CASRRDRSFYGYTF.

This clonotype has at least ten counts. The rearrangement links TRBV5-1 to TRBJ2-2; D remains unclear. V dropped 4 bases and J dropped 1 base, with 14 bases sitting between them. The CDR3 contains 16 residues. The germline gives CDR1 SGHRS, CDR2 YFSETQ. CDR3 in amino acids: CASSPRAAENTGELFF. Written as DNA, the CDR3 is TGCGCCAGCAGCCCAAGGGCAGCCGAGAACACCGGGGAGCTGTTTTTT.

V usage is TRBV7-2 and J usage is TRBJ2-3; D call uncertain. Germline lookup yields CDR1 SGHTA and CDR2 FQGNSA. The CDR3 extends over 17 amino acids. Trimming shortened V by 2 bases and J by 0 bases, and 15 bases separated the two germline ends. CDR3 in DNA: TGTGCCAGCAGCTTATTTTTCCCCCCCCTAAGCACAGATACGCAGTATTTT. Protein sequence: CASSLFFPPLSTDTQYF.

This clonotype was counted many times. V usage is TRBV7-2 and J usage is TRBJ1-2, with 7 nucleotides matching TRBD1. Looked up from germline, CDR1 is SGHTA and CDR2 is FQGNSA. Losses at the gene ends were 1 base for V and 5 bases for J; bases not matched to a gene: 7. The CDR3 is made up of 15 amino acids. Here the CDR3 reads CASSLGGGGWYGYTF. The CDR3 region has the DNA TGTGCCAGCAGCTTAGGAGGAGGGGGCTGGTATGGCTACACCTTC.

The chain carries TRBV4-3 and TRBJ2-7; 14 nucleotides align to TRBD2. Germline-derived CDR1 and CDR2 are LGHNA and YSLEER. This CDR3 comprises 17 residues. V dropped 4 bases and J dropped 6; count of bases not matched to a gene: 11. In DNA, the CDR3 is TGCGCCAGCAGCCGAGTGGTCAACGGACTAGCGGGAGGCGAGCAGTACTTC. This codes for CASSRVVNGLAGGEQYF.

J is TRBJ2-5 and V is TRBV24-1, with 7 bases aligning to TRBD1. This CDR3 has 17 residues. V trimming: 2 bases; J trimming: 3 bases; junction bases outside the gene matches: 11. From germline, CDR1 is KGHDR and CDR2 SFDVKD. The DNA of the CDR3 is TGTGCCACCAGTGATTATGCGGAGACAGGGACCAAAGAGACCCAGTACTTC. Protein product: CATSDYAETGTKETQYF.

At least ten counts were recorded for this clonotype. DNA for the CDR3: TGTGCCAGCAGTCCACCCTCCGGACGCACCTACAATGAGCAGTTCTTC. Amino acid sequence: CASSPPSGRTYNEQFF. V is TRBV7-2 and J is TRBJ2-1; D gene unclear. The germline V gene encodes CDR1 SGHTA and CDR2 FQGNSA. Trimming cost V 6 bases and J 2 bases, with 17 bases left between them. The CDR3 is 16 amino acids.

The table lists this clonotype with many counts. The chain joins TRBV5-1 to TRBJ1-1; TRBD1 might be the D (6 bases). Looked up from germline, CDR1 is SGHRS and CDR2 is YFSETQ. V was clipped by 0 bases and J by 0 bases, with 12 bases between them. This CDR3 has 16 residues. In DNA, the CDR3 is TGCGCCAGCAGCTTGGCCAGAGCAGGGGTGAACACTGAAGCTTTCTTT. It specifies CASSLARAGVNTEAFF.

This clonotype was observed a few times. The V and J genes are TRBV20-1 and TRBJ2-1, with D hard to call. The CDR3 length is 17 residues. Germline V gives CDR1 DFQATT, CDR2 SNEGSKA (reference sequence). The V end lost 3 bases, the J end lost 0 bases, and 18 bases lay between the germline ends. The CDR3 coding sequence is TGCAGTGCTAGTTACCCTATGGGCGGTAGCTCCTACAATGAGCAGTTCTTC. Encoded protein: CSASYPMGGSSYNEQFF.

This clonotype was counted ten times or more. V and J are TRBV4-2 and TRBJ1-1; TRBD1 aligns across 7 bases. Germline CDR1 and CDR2: LGHNA and YNFKEQ. J gave up 4 bases and V 4 bases, and 9 bases lay outside the gene matches. CDR3 length: 15 amino acids. The CDR3 DNA follows: TGTGCCAGCAGCCGGGACAGTTACGGGATCACTGAAGCTTTCTTT. This translates into CASSRDSYGITEAFF.

This clonotype was observed at least ten times. The CDR3 DNA follows: TGTGCCAGCAGACTACAGGGGGACTATGGCTACACCTTC. Translation: CASRLQGDYGYTF. The gene calls are TRBV6-6 and TRBJ1-2; 8 positions match TRBD1. The germline gives CDR1 MNHNY, CDR2 SVGAGI (reference sequence). This CDR3 region has 13 residues. J gave up 3 bases and V 6 bases, and 3 bases lay outside the gene matches.

This clonotype was detected ten times or more. CDR3 sequence (DNA): TGTGCCAGCAGGGCAGGAGGGAGGGTATCCTACGAGCAGTACTTC. Its translation: CASRAGGRVSYEQYF. The rearrangement joins TRBV28 to TRBJ2-7; 7 bases map to TRBD2. Per the germline V gene, CDR1 is MDHEN and CDR2 is SYDVKM. The junction had 9 bases not matched to a gene; V was cut back by 6 bases and J by 1 base. The length of the CDR3 is 15 residues.

This clonotype has a count of ten or more. The chain joins TRBV5-1 to TRBJ2-1, with 7 bases fitting TRBD2. V was pared by 3 bases and J by 4 bases, with 1 base of the junction left unmatched. CDR1 is SGHRS and CDR2 is YFSETQ in the germline V gene. This CDR3 is built from 13 residues. Written as DNA, the CDR3 is TGCGCCAGCAGCTGGGGGGGATACAATGAGCAGTTCTTC. This sequence encodes CASSWGGYNEQFF.

This clonotype was observed many times. The rearrangement links TRBV12-3 or TRBV12-4 to TRBJ1-6; no clear D gene. V was shortened by 4 bases and J by 9 bases, with 7 bases between the two germline ends. The CDR3 contains 12 residues. The CDR3 protein is CASSWPGSPLHF. CDR3 DNA sequence: TGTGCCAGCAGTTGGCCTGGTTCACCCCTCCACTTT.

This clonotype has at least ten counts. The chain recombines TRBV10-3 with TRBJ1-2; 8 positions agree with TRBD1. The trim removed 2 bases at V and 3 bases at J, leaving 8 bases unmatched. CDR1 is ENHRY, CDR2 SYGVKD, per germline. CDR3 length equals 16 residues. The CDR3 region has the DNA TGTGCCATCAGTGAGGCAGAGACAGGGGACGACTATGGCTACACCTTC. Residues: CAISEAETGDDYGYTF.